This paragraph reports one T cell receptor (beta chain). What antigen it recognizes has not been identified. One base away there is no much larger clone; base qualities are not given. TCR cDNA was made using 5'RACE template switching, a step that added a universal primer site and unique molecular identifiers. Priming of cDNA synthesis was performed from both the TCR alpha and TCR beta constant segments. Library amplification involved two PCR steps, and the second step added sample barcodes and sequencing adapters. Sequencing of libraries was done on Illumina HiSeq 2500 (2x100 bp) or NovaSeq (2x150 bp). In the source study's methods: Demultiplexing of reads and collapsing into UMI consensus sequences were performed with MIGEC, and V(D)J alignment was carried out with MiXCR. Clonotypes responding to the vaccine were identified with edgeR on replicate PBMC samples, with the criteria of FDR below 0.01 and a log2 fold change above 5 up to day 15. Bulk clonotypes were assigned CD4 or CD8 identity according to which sequenced CD4 or CD8 repertoire held them at higher abundance. The public reads were quality trimmed at Q25 with fastp and then assembled into clones with MiXCR by TCRdb, keeping productive beta chains. Records with the same CDR3 protein are collapsed into one entry carrying the most frequent genes and DNA. TCRdb's processing, not the authors', yielded these V and J calls. This sample has 450,000 to 600,000 distinct CDR3 sequences in its table, and roughly a sixth of those were observed once. Of the sample, around a sixth is held by the ten largest clones.

The sample is drawn from a study of T cells after yellow fever vaccination (dated by TCRdb to about 2019). The study in broad terms: The SMART-Seq v4 Ultra Low Input RNA kit was used to prepare libraries from fractions with low cell numbers. Blood was drawn at multiple timepoints before and after primary and secondary immunization, with bulk PBMC replicates and cell subsets isolated. To follow T-cell clones before and after primary and booster YFV17D yellow fever vaccination, bulk TCR alpha and beta repertoires were sequenced over time. Two healthy male donors made up the cohort, one aged 18 to 29 years and the other aged 30 to 40 years. The research as a whole found: The secondary T-cell response was weaker than the primary response but faster, peaking on day 5 instead of day 15. Computational filtering was required because FACS-sorted repertoires could contain abundant contaminating clonotypes from the bulk population. Most clones expanded after primary vaccination (approximately 97% of CD4 and roughly 91% of CD8) were re-detected after the booster, suggesting that broad memory maintenance occurred. A small share of clonotypes was detected in both CD4 and CD8 compartments, with the overlap likely arising from convergent recombination. The study included only two donors, which limits how far the findings can be generalized.

The meaning of the sample's treatment or condition label: live attenuated yellow fever vaccine strain. At each blood-draw timepoint, two biological replicates of bulk PBMCs were collected. A standard Ficoll-Paque protocol was used to isolate PBMCs from peripheral blood. RNA was extracted with TriZol from bulk PBMCs, CD4 and CD8 fractions, and dextramer-positive and dextramer-negative fractions. The trim is 0 bases for V and 1 base for J, with a gap of 6 bases between the germline ends. The CDR3 has 14 amino acids, counting the end cysteine and phenylalanine. The kept DNA is CDR3 alone, 42 bases in frame from the first base.

The sequences come from PBMCs, collected less than 6 days after the first yellow fever vaccination. This sequence was found in a young man who received the YFV17D yellow fever vaccine. This chain joins TRBV12-3 or TRBV12-4 to TRBJ1-1; the D gene is unclear. Here the CDR3 is given as CASSLANQNTEAFF. The nucleotide sequence is TGTGCCAGCAGTTTAGCTAACCAGAACACTGAAGCTTTCTTT.